This entry is about one T cell receptor (beta chain). This CDR3 comprises 13 residues. Per the germline V gene, CDR1 is SGHNT and CDR2 is YYREEE (reference sequence). The V and J ends lost 4 bases and 6 bases respectively, with 11 bases between them. Profiled with immunoSEQ multiplex PCR; TCRdb holds only in-frame clones, not every one. The table has approximately 300,000 clones, 75% to 95% seen once; the top ten hold 6.5% to 8%. The data were obtained in a study of blood T cell repertoires in COVID-19. V is TRBV5-4 and J is TRBJ2-1, with TRBD2 as a possible D gene (5 bases). The sequenced sample consisted of peripheral blood. The sequence came from a woman aged 25 to 39 with COVID-19, enrolled during active disease. CDR3 sequence reads: CASSKTTSNEQFF. CDR3 nucleotide sequence: TGTGCCAGCAGCAAGACTACATCCAATGAGCAGTTCTTC.